The 27 T cell receptor beta chains in this list originate from one sample, sequenced in a study of Graves' ophthalmopathy and Graves' hyperthyroidism. RNA transcripts served as template for amplifying TCR beta CDR3 sequences. The authors performed first-round RT-PCR with HTBI primers and then a second-round multiplex PCR. One entry per CDR3 protein, called by TCRdb with MiXCR from the multiplex PCR reads. The profile shows hundreds of thousands of distinct CDR3 sequences, approximately 22% of them singletons. The material sequenced was peripheral blood. These receptors came from a woman aged 18-29 years with stable Graves' hyperthyroidism. Some clones in this sample may be carry-over from other donors' samples.

This clonotype appeared a few times. V and J are TRBV6-2 or TRBV6-3 and TRBJ2-7; 8 nucleotides align to TRBD1. Germline V gene lookup returns CDR1 MNHEY and CDR2 SVGEGT. The CDR3 has 20 amino acids. Trimming removed 0 bases from V and 2 bases from J; junction bases left unmatched: 18. The CDR3 loop reads CASSYSTQRVRAGGPYEQYF. CDR3 nucleotide sequence: TGTGCCAGCAGTTACTCGACTCAGAGGGTTAGGGCAGGGGGCCCCTACGAGCAGTACTTC.

This clonotype appeared many times. This sequence joins TRBV24-1 and TRBJ2-5; D not resolved. The CDR3 is made up of 15 amino acids. V gave up 4 bases and J gave up 7 bases, with 18 bases separating them. CDR1 and CDR2 from the germline V gene are KGHDR and SFDVKD. The CDR3 DNA reads as TGTGCCACCAGTGAGAACACCGGGTCAAAGGCGACCCAGTACTTC. Amino acid sequence: CATSENTGSKATQYF.

The chain is built from TRBV28 and TRBJ1-3, with D perhaps matching TRBD1 (6 bases). The CDR3 totals 13 residues. Germline CDR1 is MDHEN and CDR2 is SYDVKM. The V and J ends lost 11 bases and 2 bases respectively, with 13 bases between them. The CDR3 DNA reads TGTGCCGTCGGGGGGGCGGCTGGAAACACCATATATTTT. Its protein is CAVGGAAGNTIYF. The whole variable domain, filled in from reference TRBV28 and TRBJ1-3, reads DVKVTQSSRYLVKRTGEKVFLECVQDMDHENMFWYRQDPGLGLRLIYFSYDVKMKEKGDIPEGYSVSREKKERFSLILESASTNQTSMYLCAVGGAAGNTIYFGEGSWLTVV.

The chain couples TRBV4-2 to TRBJ2-5, with D perhaps TRBD2 (5 bases). Per the germline V gene, CDR1 is LGHNA and CDR2 is YNFKEQ. V lost 0 bases and J 5 bases, leaving 13 bases between the germline ends. The CDR3 sequence is 15 residues long. The CDR3 bases are TGTGCCAGCAGCCAAGAACCGCCGGGCGGGGAGACCCAGTACTTC. Its translation: CASSQEPPGGETQYF.

The chain couples TRBV9 to TRBJ1-6; D ambiguous. Deletions cut 3 bases from V and 2 bases from J, with 12 bases between. The length of the CDR3 is 16 residues. Germline CDR1 is SGDLS and CDR2 is YYNGEE. The CDR3 DNA reads as TGTGCCAGCAGCGGGTCCTCTGGTCCCTATAATTCACCCCTCCACTTT. Translating it yields CASSGSSGPYNSPLHF.

This clonotype came up many times. CDR3 bases: TGTGCCAGCAGTGACAGTCTCAGCTATGGCTACACCTTC. Amino acids: CASSDSLSYGYTF. This chain links TRBV6-1 with TRBJ1-2; unclear D gene. Germline V CDR1 and CDR2: MNHNS, SASEGT. The CDR3 loop spans 13 amino acids. The germline V and J ends were trimmed by 3 bases and 4 bases, with 9 bases remaining between them.

This clonotype showed up many times. The V and J genes are TRBV12-3 or TRBV12-4 and TRBJ2-2; TRBD1 might be the D (6 bases). The CDR3 is 13 residues long. V lost 5 bases and J lost 4, with 8 bases in between. The CDR3: CASSRGGTGELFF. The CDR3 DNA reads as TGTGCCAGCAGTCGAGGGGGCACCGGGGAGCTGTTTTTT.

V is TRBV12-3 or TRBV12-4 and J is TRBJ1-1; tentative D call: TRBD1 (6 bases). The CDR3 runs to 13 residues. The ends were cut back, 6 bases at V and 3 bases at J, with 11 bases in the middle. Here the CDR3 reads CASRDPGDTEAFF. The CDR3 DNA is TGTGCCAGCAGAGACCCAGGGGACACTGAAGCTTTCTTT.

The chain employs TRBV11-3 and TRBJ2-7; 8 bases map to TRBD2. Germline values: CDR1 SGHNT, CDR2 YENEEA. J gave up 10 bases and V 5 bases, and 7 bases lay outside the gene matches. The CDR3 is 12 amino acids. The CDR3 is CASSLGLAPQYF. For the CDR3, the DNA is TGTGCCAGCAGCCTAGGACTAGCACCTCAGTACTTC.

This clonotype was observed at least ten times. The chain has TRBV25-1 and TRBJ2-5; 7 bases are shared with TRBD1. Germline loops: CDR1 MGHDK, CDR2 SYGVNS. The CDR3 is 15 residues long. Unmatched junction bases numbered 7, after V lost 4 bases and J lost 2 bases. CDR3 DNA sequence: TGTGCCAGCAGTGGGGGACAGACTATACAAGAGACCCAGTACTTC. It specifies CASSGGQTIQETQYF.

This clonotype has a handful of counts. One end of the junction is discordant with germline, which a read error may explain. The genes are TRBV29-1 and TRBJ1-1, with D uncertain. CDR1 is SQVTM and CDR2 is ANQGSEA in the germline V gene. The CDR3 sequence is 13 residues long. Written as DNA, the CDR3 is TGCAGCGTCCCCGGACCCCTTATGACTGGAGCTTTCTTT. It codes for CSVPGPLMTGAFF.

This clonotype was observed at least ten times. This chain uses TRBV15 with TRBJ2-7; D gene unclear. Trimming pared 0 bases from V and 1 base from J, leaving 10 bases between. Per the germline V gene, CDR1 is LNHNV and CDR2 is YYDKDF (reference sequence). The CDR3 is made up of 15 amino acids. The CDR3 DNA reads as TGTGCCACCAGCAGAGATACATTGGGTTCCTACGAGCAGTACTTC. It specifies CATSRDTLGSYEQYF. Full variable domain (remainder filled in from reference TRBV15 and TRBJ2-7): DAMVIQNPRYQVTQFGKPVTLSCSQTLNHNVMYWYQQKSSQAPKLLFHYYDKDFNNEADTPDNFQSRRPNTSFCFLDIRSPGLGDTAMYLCATSRDTLGSYEQYFGPGTRLTVT.

This clonotype was observed at least ten times. The J gene is TRBJ2-7, the V gene TRBV5-1; TRBD1 aligns across 9 bases. Germline lookup yields CDR1 SGHRS and CDR2 YFSETQ. V dropped 0 bases and J dropped 6; count of bases not matched to a gene: 4. CDR3 length: 14 residues. In DNA, the CDR3 is TGCGCCAGCAGCTTGGAGGGACAGGGTCCCGAGCAGTACTTC. It encodes CASSLEGQGPEQYF.

The chain joins TRBV4-1 to TRBJ1-1; D ambiguous. From germline, CDR1 is MGHRA and CDR2 YSYEKL. The CDR3 contains 18 residues. The V and J ends lost 4 bases and 4 bases respectively, with 25 bases between them. The CDR3 loop is CASSLMGGFGEWSTEAFF. The DNA of the CDR3 is TGCGCCAGCAGCCTAATGGGTGGGTTTGGGGAATGGAGCACTGAAGCTTTCTTT.

Details on this clonotype: This may be a read error, as it is one base from a much larger clone. The V and J genes are TRBV11-3 and TRBJ2-7; TRBD2 matches at 8 bases. V was clipped by 4 bases and J by 3 bases; unmatched bases: 2. This CDR3 has 13 residues. The germline V gene encodes CDR1 SGHNT and CDR2 YENEEA. The CDR3 DNA reads TGTGCCAGCAGCTCGGGACTAGACTACGAGCAGTACTTC. It yields the protein CASSSGLDYEQYF.

This clonotype has a count of ten or more. This chain links TRBV12-3 or TRBV12-4 with TRBJ1-1; TRBD1 matches 8 bases. The CDR3 contains 13 residues. V lost 6 bases and J lost 4; bases outside the gene matches: 4. The CDR3 DNA follows: TGTGCCAGCAGATTCACAGGGGGCACTGAAGCTTTCTTT. It is translated as CASRFTGGTEAFF.

This chain uses TRBV7-9 with TRBJ2-7; 10 nucleotides align to TRBD1. This CDR3 has 15 amino acids. With V trimmed by 3 bases and J by 2 bases, 4 bases remained unmatched. Germline V gene lookup returns CDR1 SEHNR and CDR2 FQNEAQ (reference sequence). For the CDR3, the DNA is TGTGCCAGCAGCTTGGACAGGGGGTTTCCCTACGAGCAGTACTTC. It specifies CASSLDRGFPYEQYF.

The V and J genes are TRBV20-1 and TRBJ2-7; the D is unclear. The V gene's germline CDR1 is DFQATT and CDR2 SNEGSKA (reference sequence). Trimming took off 1 base at V and 7 bases at J, with 23 bases between the two ends. The CDR3 is 16 residues long. Here the CDR3 reads CSARANQMSGYPEQYF. DNA for the CDR3: TGCAGTGCTAGAGCGAACCAGATGAGTGGCTATCCAGAGCAGTACTTC.

This sequence joins TRBV28 and TRBJ2-7; 7 bases are a match to TRBD1. Per germline, CDR1 MDHEN and CDR2 SYDVKM. CDR3 length equals 13 residues. The J segment lost 5 bases and the V segment lost 6 bases, leaving 7 bases of the junction unmatched. CDR3 DNA: TGTGCCAGCAGCACGCAGGGGGTTGACGAGCAGTACTTC. Protein: CASSTQGVDEQYF.

V usage is TRBV20-1 and J usage is TRBJ1-6, with D possibly matching TRBD1 (6 bases). Germline CDR1 is DFQATT and CDR2 is SNEGSKA (reference sequence). Deletions cut 0 bases from V and 11 bases from J, with 14 bases between. The CDR3 has 14 residues. For the CDR3, the DNA is TGCAGTGCTAGAGAGGGGGGGGCAAGTCCACCCCTCCACTTT. It is translated as CSAREGGASPPLHF.

This clonotype was counted ten times or more. The V call is TRBV12-3 or TRBV12-4, the J call TRBJ1-6; weak D call: TRBD1 (5 bases). Trimming removed 3 bases from V and 10 bases from J, with 13 bases in between. The CDR3 sequence is 14 residues long. The CDR3 DNA is TGTGCCAGCAGTTTCCAGGGAGTCTGGTCACCCCTCCACTTT. This codes for CASSFQGVWSPLHF.

This clonotype was found many times. The chain joins TRBV20-1 to TRBJ1-3, with D hard to call. This CDR3 contains 13 residues. Germline-derived CDR1 and CDR2 are DFQATT and SNEGSKA (reference sequence). Trimming shortened V by 3 bases and J by 0 bases, and 6 bases separated the two germline ends. The CDR3 sequence: CSASRNSGNTIYF. CDR3 bases: TGCAGTGCTAGCAGAAACTCTGGAAACACCATATATTTT.

The sample holds many counts of this clonotype. The gene calls are TRBV5-1 and TRBJ1-5, with D tentatively TRBD1 (5 bases). V lost 0 bases and J 7 bases, leaving 14 bases between the germline ends. The CDR3 is 15 residues long. The germline V gene encodes CDR1 SGHRS and CDR2 YFSETQ. The CDR3 sequence: CASSLVAGKEQPQHF. CDR3 coding DNA: TGCGCCAGCAGCTTGGTGGCAGGGAAAGAACAGCCCCAGCATTTT.

This chain joins TRBV30 and TRBJ2-7; D not certain. CDR1 is GTSNPN and CDR2 is SVGIG in the germline V gene (reference sequence). V was trimmed by 2 bases and J by 3 bases, leaving 17 bases between them. The CDR3 sequence is 15 residues long. CDR3 sequence (DNA): TGTGCCTGGAGTCACCAAGCCCCTCACATCTACGAGCAGTACTTC. Encoded protein: CAWSHQAPHIYEQYF.

J is TRBJ1-3 and V is TRBV15; D unclear. V was trimmed by 0 bases and J by 0 bases, leaving 6 bases between them. Germline CDR1 LNHNV, CDR2 YYDKDF (reference sequence). The CDR3 loop spans 15 amino acids. The CDR3 DNA follows: TGTGCCACCAGCAGAGATGGTGTCTCTGGAAACACCATATATTTT. Translation: CATSRDGVSGNTIYF.

This clonotype has more than one count but fewer than ten. The rearrangement links TRBV28 to TRBJ2-2; D unresolved. V lost 6 bases, J lost 6 bases, and 11 bases lay in between. The CDR3 runs to 13 residues. CDR1 and CDR2 from the germline V gene are MDHEN and SYDVKM. The CDR3 region is CASRTSVSGELFF. The CDR3 nucleotides read TGTGCCAGCAGAACCAGTGTATCCGGGGAGCTGTTTTTT.

This chain joins TRBV30 and TRBJ1-2, with unresolved D. V shed 4 bases and J shed 2 bases, with 8 bases lying between them. The CDR3 spans 12 residues. Germline values: CDR1 GTSNPN, CDR2 SVGIG (reference sequence). CDR3 amino acids: CAWNRENYGYTF. The CDR3 DNA is TGTGCCTGGAATCGGGAGAACTATGGCTACACCTTC.